A selection of T cell receptor beta chains follows, all from one sample in a study of blood T cell repertoires in COVID-19. Clones were sequenced by immunoSEQ multiplex PCR, and TCRdb holds only the in-frame ones, with some missing. Of under 200,000 clones in the sample, roughly 86% are singletons; the top ten hold 5.5% to 7%. Sequenced: peripheral blood. All receptors derive from a man in his fifties or sixties with active or convalescent COVID-19. Each CDR3 is given without its conserved first and last residue.

TRBV18 13 ASSQPGTRGYEQY
TRBV15 11 ATSRRSGNTIY
TRBV24-1 14 ATQLKSGTGVETQY
TRBV28 12 ASPGQGENTEAF
TRBV7-2 13 ASSLVHRGPYEQY
TRBV6-5 14 ASSSSGARGKNIQY
TRBV12-5 14 ASGYPRDRGPYEQY
TRBV21-1 11 ASSNIFSNTIY
TRBV6-6 14 ASSYSTGASNQPQH
TRBV12-5 12 ASGSRDSNYGYT
TRBV5-1 13 ASSISGSSYNEQF
TRBV6-5 13 ASSYVQGSRYGYT
TRBV20-1 12 SASTGQGSYEQY
TRBV20-1 9 GGEYQETQY
TRBV7-9 13 ASSLGTGGFQPQH
TRBV10-3 14 AISYTTGGNTDTQY
TRBV6-5 11 ASSLDRGTEAF
TRBV6-6 14 ASRLLSGIGGEKLF
TRBV29-1 11 SVVGAIYNEQF
TRBV18 15 ASSPLGTTNSGNTIY
TRBV5-6 12 ASSQDVTWREQF
TRBV6-5 11 ASSYSTTDTQY